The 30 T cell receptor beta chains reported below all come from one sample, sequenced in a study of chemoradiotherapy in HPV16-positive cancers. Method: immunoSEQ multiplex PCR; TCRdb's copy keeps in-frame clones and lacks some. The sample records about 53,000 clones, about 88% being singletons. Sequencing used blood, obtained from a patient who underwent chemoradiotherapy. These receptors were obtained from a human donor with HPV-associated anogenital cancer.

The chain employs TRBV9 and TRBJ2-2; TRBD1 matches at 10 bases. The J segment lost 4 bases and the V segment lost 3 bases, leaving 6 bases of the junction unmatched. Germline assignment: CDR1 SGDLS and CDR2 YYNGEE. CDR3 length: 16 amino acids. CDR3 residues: CASSAGQGMITGELFF. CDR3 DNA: TGTGCCAGCAGCGCGGGACAGGGGATGATCACCGGGGAGCTGTTTTTT.

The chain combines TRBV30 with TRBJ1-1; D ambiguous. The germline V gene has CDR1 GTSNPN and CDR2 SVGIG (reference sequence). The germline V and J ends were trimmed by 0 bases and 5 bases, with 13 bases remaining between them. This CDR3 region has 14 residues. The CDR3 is CAWSVIMGRTEAFF. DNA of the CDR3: TGTGCCTGGAGTGTAATTATGGGTCGGACTGAAGCTTTCTTT.

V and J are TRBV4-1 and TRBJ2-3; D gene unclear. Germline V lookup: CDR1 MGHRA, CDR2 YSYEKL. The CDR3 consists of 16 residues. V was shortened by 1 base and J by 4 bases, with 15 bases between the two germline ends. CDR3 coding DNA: TGCGCCAGCAGCCAAGGAAGCTCGATTTATGCAGATACGCAGTATTTT. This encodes CASSQGSSIYADTQYF.

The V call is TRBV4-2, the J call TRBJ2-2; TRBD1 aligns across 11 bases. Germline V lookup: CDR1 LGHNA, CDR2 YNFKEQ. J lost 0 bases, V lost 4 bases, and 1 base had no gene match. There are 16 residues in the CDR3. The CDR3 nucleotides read TGTGCCAGCAGCCCGGGACAGGGGGCGAACACCGGGGAGCTGTTTTTT. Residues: CASSPGQGANTGELFF.

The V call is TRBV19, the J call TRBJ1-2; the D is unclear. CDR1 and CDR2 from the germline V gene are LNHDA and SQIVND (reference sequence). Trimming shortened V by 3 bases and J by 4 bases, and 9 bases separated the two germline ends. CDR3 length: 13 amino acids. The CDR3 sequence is CASSMEGSYGYTF. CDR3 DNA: TGTGCCAGTAGTATGGAGGGTAGCTATGGCTACACCTTC.

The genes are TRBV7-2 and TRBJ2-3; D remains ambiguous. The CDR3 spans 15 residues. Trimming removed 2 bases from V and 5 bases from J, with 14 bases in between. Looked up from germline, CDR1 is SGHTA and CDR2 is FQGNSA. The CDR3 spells CASSLSFSPVDTQYF. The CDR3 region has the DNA TGTGCCAGCAGCTTATCATTTAGTCCGGTAGATACGCAGTATTTT.

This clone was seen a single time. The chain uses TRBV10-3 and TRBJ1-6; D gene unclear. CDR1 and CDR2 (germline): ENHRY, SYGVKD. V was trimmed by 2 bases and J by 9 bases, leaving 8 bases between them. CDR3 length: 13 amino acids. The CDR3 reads CAISEVQLSPLHF. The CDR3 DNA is TGTGCCATCAGTGAGGTCCAGCTTTCACCCCTCCACTTT.

In DNA, the CDR3 is TGTGCCAGCAGCCCAGGGGGCGCTGGGGCCAACGTCCTGACTTTC. Its translation is CASSPGGAGANVLTF. V usage is TRBV5-6 and J usage is TRBJ2-6; 8 bases fit TRBD1. CDR1 and CDR2 from the germline V gene are SGHDT and YYEEEE. This CDR3 has 15 amino acids. Trimming took 4 bases from V and 2 from J; bases not matched to a gene: 2.

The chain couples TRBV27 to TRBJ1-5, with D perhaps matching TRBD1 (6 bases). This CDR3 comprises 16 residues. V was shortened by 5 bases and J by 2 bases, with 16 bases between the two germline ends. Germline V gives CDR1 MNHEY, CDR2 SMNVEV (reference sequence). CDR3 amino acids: CASSTRGGVGNQPQHF. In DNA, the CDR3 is TGTGCCAGCAGTACCAGGGGAGGGGTGGGCAATCAGCCCCAGCATTTT.

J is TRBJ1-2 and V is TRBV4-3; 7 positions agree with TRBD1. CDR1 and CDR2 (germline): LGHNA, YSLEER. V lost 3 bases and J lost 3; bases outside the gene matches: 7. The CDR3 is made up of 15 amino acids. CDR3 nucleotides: TGCGCCAGCAGCCATTATACCGGGACAGACTATGGCTACACCTTC. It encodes CASSHYTGTDYGYTF.

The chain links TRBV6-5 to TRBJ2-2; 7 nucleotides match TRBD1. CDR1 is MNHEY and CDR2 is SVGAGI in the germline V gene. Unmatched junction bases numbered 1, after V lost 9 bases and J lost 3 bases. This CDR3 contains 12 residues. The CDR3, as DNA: TGTGCCAGTCAGGGGGACACCGGGGAGCTGTTTTTT. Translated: CASQGDTGELFF.

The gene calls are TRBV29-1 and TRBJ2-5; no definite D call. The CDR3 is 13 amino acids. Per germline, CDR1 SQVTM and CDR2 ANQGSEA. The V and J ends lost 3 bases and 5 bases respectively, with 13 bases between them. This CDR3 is CSVDRALGETQYF. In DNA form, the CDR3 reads TGCAGCGTTGACCGGGCTCTTGGGGAGACCCAGTACTTC.

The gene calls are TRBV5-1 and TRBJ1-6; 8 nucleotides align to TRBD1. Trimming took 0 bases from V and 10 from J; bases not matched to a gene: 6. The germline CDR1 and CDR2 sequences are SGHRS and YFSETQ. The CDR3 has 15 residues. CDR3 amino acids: CASSLDGQGLSPLHF. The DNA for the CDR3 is TGCGCCAGCAGCTTGGACGGACAGGGTTTGTCACCCCTCCACTTT.

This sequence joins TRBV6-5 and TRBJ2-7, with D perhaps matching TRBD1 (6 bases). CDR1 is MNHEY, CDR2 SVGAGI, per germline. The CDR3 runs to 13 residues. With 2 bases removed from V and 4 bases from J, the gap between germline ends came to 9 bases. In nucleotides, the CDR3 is TGTGCCAGCAGTTACCGTAGGGGGTACGAGCAGTACTTC. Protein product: CASSYRRGYEQYF.

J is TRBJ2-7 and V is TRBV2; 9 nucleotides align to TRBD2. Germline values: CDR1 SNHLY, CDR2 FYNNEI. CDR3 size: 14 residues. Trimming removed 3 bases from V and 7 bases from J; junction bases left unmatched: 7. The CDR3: CASSDLAGVVEQYF. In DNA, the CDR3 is TGTGCCAGCAGTGACTTAGCGGGAGTTGTTGAGCAGTACTTC.

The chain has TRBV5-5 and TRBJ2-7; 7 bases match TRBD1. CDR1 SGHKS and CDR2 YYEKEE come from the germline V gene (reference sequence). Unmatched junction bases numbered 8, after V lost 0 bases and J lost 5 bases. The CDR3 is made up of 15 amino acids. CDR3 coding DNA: TGTGCCAGCAGCTTGGAGGGCAGGGGGATGGACGAGCAGTACTTC. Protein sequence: CASSLEGRGMDEQYF.

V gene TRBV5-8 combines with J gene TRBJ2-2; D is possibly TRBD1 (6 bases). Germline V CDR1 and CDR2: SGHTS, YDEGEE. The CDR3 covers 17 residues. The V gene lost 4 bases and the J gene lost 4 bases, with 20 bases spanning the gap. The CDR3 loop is CASSLGYTGTLTGELFF. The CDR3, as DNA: TGTGCCAGCAGCCTAGGTTATACCGGGACACTCACCGGGGAGCTGTTTTTT. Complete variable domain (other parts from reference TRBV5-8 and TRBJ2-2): EAGVTQSPTHLIKTRGQQATLRCSPISGHTSVYWYQQALGLGLQFLLWYDEGEERNRGNFPPRFSGRQFPNYSSELNVNALELEDSALYLCASSLGYTGTLTGELFFGEGSRLTVL.

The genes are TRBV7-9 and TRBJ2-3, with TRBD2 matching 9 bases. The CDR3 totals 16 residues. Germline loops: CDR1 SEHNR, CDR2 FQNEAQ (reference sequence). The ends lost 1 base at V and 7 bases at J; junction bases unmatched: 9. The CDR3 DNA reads TGTGCCAGCAGCTTAGGGATAGCGGGGGAGGCTTATACGCAGTATTTT. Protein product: CASSLGIAGEAYTQYF.

Here the CDR3 reads CASSLRGGGNIQYF. The CDR3 DNA reads TGTGCCAGCAGCTTAAGGGGGGGCGGAAACATTCAGTACTTC. The chain combines TRBV7-2 with TRBJ2-4; possible D gene TRBD2, 7 bases. CDR3 length: 14 amino acids. Germline lookup yields CDR1 SGHTA and CDR2 FQGNSA. The germline V and J ends were trimmed by 2 bases and 6 bases, with 11 bases remaining between them.

For the CDR3, the DNA is TGTGCCAGCAGCTTTAGCGGGCAAACTAGCACAGATACGCAGTATTTT. Translation gives CASSFSGQTSTDTQYF. The V call is TRBV7-3, the J call TRBJ2-3; 7 bases map to TRBD2. This CDR3 comprises 16 residues. Germline V lookup: CDR1 SGHTA, CDR2 FQGTGA. The ends lost 3 bases at V and 0 bases at J; junction bases unmatched: 6.

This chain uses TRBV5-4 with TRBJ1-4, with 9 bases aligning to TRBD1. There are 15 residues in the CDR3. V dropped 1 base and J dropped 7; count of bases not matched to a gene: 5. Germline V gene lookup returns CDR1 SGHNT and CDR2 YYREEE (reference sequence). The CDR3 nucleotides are TGTGCCAGCAGCTTGAGGGACAGGGAAGGTGAAAAACTGTTTTTT. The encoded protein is CASSLRDREGEKLFF.

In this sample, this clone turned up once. The CDR3 sequence: CASSLGTGDSPLHF. CDR3 DNA: TGTGCCAGCAGCCTAGGGACAGGGGATTCACCCCTCCACTTT. This chain joins TRBV7-9 and TRBJ1-6, with 10 positions matching TRBD1. Germline V gene lookup returns CDR1 SEHNR and CDR2 FQNEAQ (reference sequence). This CDR3 contains 14 residues. Trimming removed 5 bases from V and 8 bases from J; junction bases left unmatched: 3.

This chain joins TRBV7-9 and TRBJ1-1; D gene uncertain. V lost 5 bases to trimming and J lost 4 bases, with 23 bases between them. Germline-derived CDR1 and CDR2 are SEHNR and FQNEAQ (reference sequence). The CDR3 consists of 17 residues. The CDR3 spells CASSPTRQTLLGTEAFF. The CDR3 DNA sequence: TGTGCCAGCAGCCCAACCCGGCAGACACTTCTGGGCACTGAAGCTTTCTTT.

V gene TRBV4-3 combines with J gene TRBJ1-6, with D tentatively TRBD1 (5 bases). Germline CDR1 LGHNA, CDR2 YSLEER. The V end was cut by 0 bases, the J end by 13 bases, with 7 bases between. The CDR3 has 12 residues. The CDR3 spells CASSQEWGPLHF. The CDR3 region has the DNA TGCGCCAGCAGCCAAGAATGGGGGCCCCTCCACTTT.

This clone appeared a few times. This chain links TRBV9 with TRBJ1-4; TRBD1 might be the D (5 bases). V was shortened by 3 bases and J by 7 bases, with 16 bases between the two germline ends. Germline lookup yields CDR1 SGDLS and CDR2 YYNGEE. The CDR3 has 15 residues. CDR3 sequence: CASSALGASFEKLFF. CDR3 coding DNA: TGTGCCAGCAGCGCCTTAGGGGCATCTTTTGAAAAACTGTTTTTT.

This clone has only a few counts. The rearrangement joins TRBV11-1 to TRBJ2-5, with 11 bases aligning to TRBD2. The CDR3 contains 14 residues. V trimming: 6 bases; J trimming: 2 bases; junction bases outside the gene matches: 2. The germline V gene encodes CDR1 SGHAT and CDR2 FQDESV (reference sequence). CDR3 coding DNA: TGTGCCAGCAGTGTAGCGGGAGGGCAAGAGACCCAGTACTTC. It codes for CASSVAGGQETQYF.

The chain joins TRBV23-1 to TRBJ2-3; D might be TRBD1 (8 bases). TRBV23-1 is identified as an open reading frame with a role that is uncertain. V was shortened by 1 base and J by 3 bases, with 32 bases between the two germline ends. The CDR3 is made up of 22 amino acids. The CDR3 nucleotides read TGCGCCAGCAGTCAATGTTATGACAGGGGCATAGCGGGCGTCGGGTTGACAGATACGCAGTATTTT. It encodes CASSQCYDRGIAGVGLTDTQYF.

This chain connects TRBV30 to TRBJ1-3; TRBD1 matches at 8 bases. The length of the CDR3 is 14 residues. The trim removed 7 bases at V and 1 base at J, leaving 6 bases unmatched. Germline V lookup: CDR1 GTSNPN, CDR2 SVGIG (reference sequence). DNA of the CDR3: TGTGCCTCCGACAGGGGAGCTTCTGGAAACACCATATATTTT. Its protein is CASDRGASGNTIYF.

CDR3 amino acids: CASSYLGGTAAEQYF. The DNA of the CDR3 is TGTGCCAGCAGTTATCTCGGGGGGACGGCAGCCGAGCAGTACTTC. V usage is TRBV5-6 and J usage is TRBJ2-7, with 7 bases identical to TRBD2. V lost 5 bases to trimming and J lost 6 bases; unmatched junction nucleotides: 14. This CDR3 has 15 amino acids. The germline gives CDR1 SGHDT, CDR2 YYEEEE. Together with reference TRBV5-6 and TRBJ2-7, the CDR3 gives the full variable domain: DAGVTQSPTHLIKTRGQQVTLRCSPKSGHDTVSWYQQALGQGPQFIFQYYEEEERQRGNFPDRFSGHQFPNYSSELNVNALLLGDSALYLCASSYLGGTAAEQYFGPGTRLTVT.

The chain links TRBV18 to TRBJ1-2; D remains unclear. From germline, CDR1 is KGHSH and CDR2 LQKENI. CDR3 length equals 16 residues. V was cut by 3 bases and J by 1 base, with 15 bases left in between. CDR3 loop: CASSPLDTRSNYGYTF. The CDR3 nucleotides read TGTGCCAGCTCACCTCTCGACACGAGGAGTAACTATGGCTACACCTTC.